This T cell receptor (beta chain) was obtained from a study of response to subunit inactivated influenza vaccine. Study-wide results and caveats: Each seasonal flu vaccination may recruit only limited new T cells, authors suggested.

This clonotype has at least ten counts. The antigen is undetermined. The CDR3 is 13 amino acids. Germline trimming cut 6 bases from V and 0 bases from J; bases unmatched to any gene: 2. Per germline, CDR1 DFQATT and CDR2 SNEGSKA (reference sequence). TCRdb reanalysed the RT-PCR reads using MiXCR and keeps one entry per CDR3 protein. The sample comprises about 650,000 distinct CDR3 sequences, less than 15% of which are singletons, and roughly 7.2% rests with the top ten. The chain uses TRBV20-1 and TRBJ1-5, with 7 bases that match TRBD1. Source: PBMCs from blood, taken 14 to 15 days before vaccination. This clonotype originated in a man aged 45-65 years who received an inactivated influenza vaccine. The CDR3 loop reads CSARQGSNQPQHF. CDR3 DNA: TGCAGTGCAAGACAGGGTAGCAATCAGCCCCAGCATTTT.